Presented here are 6 T cell receptor beta chains from one specimen sequenced in a study of identical twins. TCRdb independently ran MiXCR on the 5' RACE reads; one entry per CDR3 protein. Of fewer than 250,000 distinct CDR3 sequences listed, 7.5% were seen once; the top ten hold about 5.8%. These data were also filed under a second study, of yellow fever vaccine responses in identical twins.

Sequencing was performed on CD8+ T cells sorted from blood. The receptors were sampled from a woman aged 18-29 years in good health.

This clonotype was seen repeatedly, ten times or more. The rearrangement joins TRBV12-3 or TRBV12-4 to TRBJ2-7; TRBD1 aligns across 9 bases. With 5 bases clipped from V and 3 bases from J, the junction kept 5 bases outside the gene matches. CDR3 length: 14 amino acids. CDR3 in DNA: TGTGCCAGCAGTCTCAGGGACAGGGTCTACGAGCAGTACTTC. This translates into CASSLRDRVYEQYF.

The sample holds many counts of this clonotype. The genes are TRBV20-1 and TRBJ1-5; perhaps TRBD1 as D (6 bases). Germline V gives CDR1 DFQATT, CDR2 SNEGSKA (reference sequence). V lost 1 base to trimming and J lost 8 bases, with 12 bases between them. There are 13 residues in the CDR3. The DNA for the CDR3 is TGCAGTGCTAGAGGGACCGAGGGGGAGCCCCAGCATTTT. Encoded protein: CSARGTEGEPQHF.

At least ten counts were recorded for this clonotype. The gene calls are TRBV4-1 and TRBJ2-4; possible D gene TRBD2, 6 bases. Trimming took off 0 bases at V and 13 bases at J, with 16 bases between the two ends. The CDR3 spans 14 residues. Germline CDR1 and CDR2: MGHRA and YSYEKL. CDR3 bases: TGCGCCAGCAGCCAAGATCGGAACCGGGACTGGCAGTACTTC. This translates into CASSQDRNRDWQYF.

At least ten counts were recorded for this clonotype. The genes are TRBV20-1 and TRBJ1-2; D call uncertain. The CDR3 runs to 14 residues. V lost 5 bases, J lost 4 bases, and 17 bases lay in between. Per the germline V gene, CDR1 is DFQATT and CDR2 is SNEGSKA (reference sequence). The chain's CDR3 is CSASDMLGIYGYTF. DNA of the CDR3: TGCAGTGCTTCCGACATGTTAGGAATCTATGGCTACACCTTC.

This clonotype came up a few times. The chain links TRBV27 to TRBJ1-6; 7 bases line up with TRBD1. This CDR3 is built from 15 residues. Per germline, CDR1 MNHEY and CDR2 SMNVEV (reference sequence). Losses at the gene ends were 6 bases for V and 9 bases for J; bases not matched to a gene: 11. The CDR3 sequence is CASSLTGIGTSPLHF. The CDR3 coding sequence is TGTGCCAGCAGCCTGACAGGGATAGGAACTTCACCCCTCCACTTT.

This clonotype has just a few counts. The chain couples TRBV7-2 to TRBJ2-7; 8 bases are a match to TRBD1. Per germline, CDR1 SGHTA and CDR2 FQGNSA. J was trimmed by 2 bases and V by 5 bases; bases with no gene match: 5. This CDR3 has 14 residues. CDR3 loop: CASSHDRGPYEQYF. The CDR3 nucleotides read TGTGCCAGCAGCCACGACAGGGGTCCCTACGAGCAGTACTTC.